The entry below gives a single T cell receptor beta chain sequence along with its context. Its specificity is not known. The CDR3 sequence is 12 residues long. These data belong to a study of OX40 agonist ivuxolimab in advanced cancers. TCRdb's table, derived via immunoSEQ multiplex PCR, lists solely in-frame clones and lacks some. The data show 45,000 to 65,000 clones, 75% to 80% seen once. Study-wide findings and caveats: On average, CD8+ T cells had more expanded clones than CD4+. The study observed clonal expansion of CD4+ and CD8+ blood T cells by week 6 at 0.1 to 3.0 mg/kg.

The clonotype originates from an adult with an advanced solid tumor such as melanoma, head and neck, liver or kidney cancer. The chain is built from TRBV21-1 and TRBJ2-7; TRBD2, the D gene given by the table, was not confirmed from the DNA. TRBV21-1 is classified as a pseudogene. Sequenced material: CD4+ or CD8+ T cells sorted from blood, taken in a trial of the OX40 agonist ivuxolimab. In DNA, the CDR3 is TGTGCCAGCAGCCTTTCCGCCTACGAGCAGTACTTC. This encodes CASSLSAYEQYF.